A selection of T cell receptor beta chains follows, all from one sample in a study of early T cells in non-severe SARS-CoV-2 infection. TCRdb independently ran MiXCR on the 5' RACE reads; one entry per CDR3 protein. The sample shows about 83,000 distinct CDR3 sequences, less than 11% of them seen only once. This specimen was whole blood, taken at baseline. These receptors all stem from an adult who was a healthcare worker with PCR-confirmed SARS-CoV-2 infection or an uninfected control (not recorded which). Both conserved end residues are part of each CDR3. D genes are given only for firm matches. Only some rows state a clone size, as once, few, many or a class for expanded clones.

d_call,v_call,j_call,clone_size,cdr3_aa,cdr3_nt
TRBD2,TRBV7-9,TRBJ2-5,-,CASSLTSGQETQYF,TGTGCCAGCAGCTTGACTAGCGGCCAAGAGACCCAGTACTTC
-,TRBV6-1,TRBJ2-6,many,CASSPWVRLNSGANVLTF,TGTGCCAGCAGCCCCTGGGTCAGGTTAAACTCTGGGGCCAACGTCCTGACTTTC
-,TRBV6-6,TRBJ1-3,many,CASSRGNGNTIYF,TGTGCCAGCAGTCGGGGGAACGGAAACACCATATATTTT
-,TRBV27,TRBJ2-6,many,CASSLSLSGANVLTF,TGTGCCAGCTCCCTTAGCCTCTCTGGGGCCAACGTCCTGACTTTC
TRBD2,TRBV3-1,TRBJ2-1,many,CASSQGLAANNEQFF,TGTGCCAGCAGCCAAGGCCTAGCGGCCAACAATGAGCAGTTCTTC
-,TRBV27,TRBJ1-1,-,CASSLSGNMNTEAFF,TGTGCCAGCAGTTTATCGGGCAACATGAACACTGAAGCTTTCTTT
-,TRBV10-3,TRBJ2-1,-,CAISESRENNEQFF,TGTGCCATCAGTGAGTCCAGGGAGAACAATGAGCAGTTCTTC
TRBD1,TRBV10-3,TRBJ1-2,-,CAITPDRVSGYTF,TGTGCCATCACCCCGGACAGGGTCAGTGGCTACACCTTC
-,TRBV19,TRBJ2-5,many,CASSIDRGAQYF,TGTGCCAGTAGTATTGACCGTGGGGCCCAGTACTTC
-,TRBV18,TRBJ2-7,-,CASSPQLHEQYF,TGTGCCAGCTCGCCCCAATTGCACGAGCAGTACTTC
-,TRBV15,TRBJ1-1,few,CATSRETANTEAFF,TGTGCCACCAGCAGAGAGACAGCGAACACTGAAGCTTTCTTT
-,TRBV28,TRBJ2-5,-,CASSRGPAQETQYF,TGTGCCAGCAGTCGCGGACCGGCCCAAGAGACCCAGTACTTC
-,TRBV27,TRBJ2-5,-,CASSSWGQTETQYF,TGTGCCAGCAGTTCGTGGGGACAAACAGAGACCCAGTACTTC
TRBD1,TRBV4-1,TRBJ2-7,many,CASRGTGEYEQYF,TGCGCCAGCAGGGGGACAGGGGAGTACGAGCAGTACTTC
-,TRBV18,TRBJ2-7,-,CASSPRPGSYEQYF,TGTGCCAGCTCCCCGCGACCTGGTTCCTACGAGCAGTACTTC
TRBD1,TRBV24-1,TRBJ2-1,-,CATSDPGQGRYNEQFF,TGTGCCACCAGTGACCCTGGACAGGGAAGGTACAATGAGCAGTTCTTC
TRBD2,TRBV13,TRBJ2-7,-,CASSPSTLAGGSYEQYF,TGTGCCAGCAGCCCAAGCACCCTAGCGGGGGGTTCCTACGAGCAGTACTTC
TRBD2,TRBV5-6,TRBJ2-5,-,CASSLEGGSETQYF,TGTGCCAGCAGCTTGGAGGGAGGGAGTGAGACCCAGTACTTC
-,TRBV4-2,TRBJ2-4,-,CASSRLGPTENIQYF,TGTGCCAGCAGCCGTCTGGGACCCACCGAAAACATTCAGTACTTC
-,TRBV5-1,TRBJ1-2,-,CASSLAGQVYGYTF,TGCGCCAGCAGCTTGGCTGGGCAGGTCTATGGCTACACCTTC
TRBD2,TRBV9,TRBJ2-5,-,CASSRGELYLRQETQYF,TGTGCCAGCAGTCGGGGGGAGCTCTATCTTCGGCAAGAGACCCAGTACTTC
-,TRBV21-1,TRBJ2-1,few,CASSDRDSSTYNEQFF,TGTGCCAGCAGCGACCGGGACTCCTCCACCTACAATGAGCAGTTCTTC
TRBD1,TRBV7-9,TRBJ1-4,few,CASSYGTGNEKLFF,TGTGCCAGCAGTTACGGGACAGGGAATGAAAAACTGTTTTTT
-,TRBV24-1,TRBJ2-5,many,CATTGRGEETQYF,TGTGCCACCACTGGGCGGGGTGAGGAGACCCAGTACTTC
-,TRBV20-1,TRBJ1-2,few,CSATGTLVHYTF,TGCAGTGCTACCGGGACACTGGTTCACTACACCTTC
TRBD2,TRBV3-1,TRBJ2-1,few,CASSSRGGSSYNEQFF,TGTGCCAGCAGCAGCCGCGGGGGTAGCTCCTACAATGAGCAGTTCTTC
TRBD1,TRBV5-1,TRBJ1-4,many,CASSLPTGRQEKLFF,TGCGCCAGCAGCCTACCGACAGGGCGGCAAGAAAAACTGTTTTTT
-,TRBV20-1,TRBJ2-3,few,CSARKSPNPTDTQYF,TGCAGTGCTAGAAAGTCCCCGAACCCAACAGATACGCAGTATTTT
TRBD1,TRBV2,TRBJ2-5,few,CASSVRDRTETQYF,TGTGCCAGCAGTGTCAGGGACAGGACGGAGACCCAGTACTTC
TRBD1,TRBV5-1,TRBJ2-2,many,CASSPMDREDTGELFF,TGCGCCAGCAGCCCGATGGACAGGGAGGACACCGGGGAGCTGTTTTTT
TRBD1,TRBV6-1,TRBJ1-4,many,CASTVGQRLFF,TGTGCCAGCACTGTGGGACAGAGGCTGTTTTTT
-,TRBV19,TRBJ1-5,-,CASSPRAGQPQHF,TGTGCCAGTAGTCCCAGGGCGGGTCAGCCCCAGCATTTT
-,TRBV12-3/TRBV12-4,TRBJ1-5,many,CASSHSVPNQPQHF,TGTGCCAGCAGTCACAGCGTTCCCAATCAGCCCCAGCATTTT
TRBD1,TRBV7-9,TRBJ1-5,few,CASSATGARDQPQHF,TGTGCCAGCAGCGCCACAGGGGCCAGGGATCAGCCCCAGCATTTT
-,TRBV6-1,TRBJ2-7,-,CASSPVPGYEQYF,TGTGCCAGCAGTCCTGTCCCGGGCTACGAGCAGTACTTC
-,TRBV6-5,TRBJ2-3,few,CASKGGTDTQYF,TGTGCCTCAAAAGGGGGCACAGATACGCAGTATTTT